This T cell receptor (beta chain) was recorded in a study of control samples from healthy donors and cancer patients. Libraries were prepared by immunoSEQ multiplex PCR; TCRdb keeps only in-frame clonotypes and omits some of them. This sample has about 89,000 clones, with 86% found just once. V lost 1 base and J lost 4, with 6 bases in between. This CDR3 region has 13 residues. The germline V gene has CDR1 LGHDT and CDR2 YNNKEL (reference sequence). Sequencing was performed on blood. The origin of this receptor is a man in his thirties or forties in good health. J is TRBJ2-3 and V is TRBV3-1 (or the pseudogene TRBV3-2); unclear D gene. CDR3 sequence: CASSQGTADTQYF. CDR3 sequence (DNA): TGTGCCAGCAGCCAAGGTACCGCAGATACGCAGTATTTT.